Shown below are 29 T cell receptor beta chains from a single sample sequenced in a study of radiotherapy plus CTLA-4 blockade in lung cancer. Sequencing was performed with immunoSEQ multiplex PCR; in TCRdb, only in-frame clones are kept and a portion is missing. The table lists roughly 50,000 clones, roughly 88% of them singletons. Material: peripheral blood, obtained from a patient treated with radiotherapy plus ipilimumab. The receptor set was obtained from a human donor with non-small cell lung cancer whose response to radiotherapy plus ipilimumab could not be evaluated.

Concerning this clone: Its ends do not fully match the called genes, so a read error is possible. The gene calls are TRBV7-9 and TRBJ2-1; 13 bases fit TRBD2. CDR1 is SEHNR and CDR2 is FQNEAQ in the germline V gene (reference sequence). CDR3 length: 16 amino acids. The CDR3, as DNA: TGTGCCAGCAGCTTAGCCCTTACTAGCGGGAGGGTCTTTCTGGTCTTC. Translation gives CASSLALTSGRVFLVF.

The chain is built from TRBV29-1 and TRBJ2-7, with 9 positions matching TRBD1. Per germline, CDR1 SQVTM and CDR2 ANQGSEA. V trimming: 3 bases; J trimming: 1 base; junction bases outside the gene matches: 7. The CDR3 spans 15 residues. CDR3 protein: CSVESWGQGSYEQYF. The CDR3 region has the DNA TGCAGCGTTGAGTCATGGGGACAGGGTTCCTACGAGCAGTACTTC.

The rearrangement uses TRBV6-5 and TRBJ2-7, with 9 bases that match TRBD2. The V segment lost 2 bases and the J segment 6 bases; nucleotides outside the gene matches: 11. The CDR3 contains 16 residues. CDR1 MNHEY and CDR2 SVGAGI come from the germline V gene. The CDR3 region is CASSYVVAGAGAEQYF. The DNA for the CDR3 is TGTGCCAGCAGTTACGTGGTAGCGGGAGCAGGGGCCGAGCAGTACTTC.

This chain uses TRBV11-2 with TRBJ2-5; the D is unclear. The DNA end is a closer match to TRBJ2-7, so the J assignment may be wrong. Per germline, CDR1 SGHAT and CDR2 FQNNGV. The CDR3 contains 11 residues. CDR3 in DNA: TGTGCCAGCAGCTCCTCCTACGAGCAGTACTTC. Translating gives CASSSSYEQYF.

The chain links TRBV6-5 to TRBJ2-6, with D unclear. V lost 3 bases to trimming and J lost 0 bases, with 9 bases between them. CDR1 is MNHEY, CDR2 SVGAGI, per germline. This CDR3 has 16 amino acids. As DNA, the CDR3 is TGTGCCAGCAGTTATCGGTCGAGCTCTGGGGCCAACGTCCTGACTTTC. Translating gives CASSYRSSSGANVLTF.

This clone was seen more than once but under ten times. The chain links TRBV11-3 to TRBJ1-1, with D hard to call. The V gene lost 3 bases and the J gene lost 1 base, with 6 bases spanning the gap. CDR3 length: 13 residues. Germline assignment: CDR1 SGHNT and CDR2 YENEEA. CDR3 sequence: CASSFNGNTEAFF. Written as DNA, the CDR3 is TGTGCCAGCAGCTTTAACGGGAACACTGAAGCTTTCTTT.

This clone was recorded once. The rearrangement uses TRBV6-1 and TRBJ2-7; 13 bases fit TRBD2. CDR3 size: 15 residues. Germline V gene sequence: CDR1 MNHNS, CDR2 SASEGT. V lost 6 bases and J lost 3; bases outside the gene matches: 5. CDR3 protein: CASRPGLAGHYEQYF. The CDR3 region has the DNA TGTGCCAGCAGACCGGGACTAGCGGGACACTACGAGCAGTACTTC.

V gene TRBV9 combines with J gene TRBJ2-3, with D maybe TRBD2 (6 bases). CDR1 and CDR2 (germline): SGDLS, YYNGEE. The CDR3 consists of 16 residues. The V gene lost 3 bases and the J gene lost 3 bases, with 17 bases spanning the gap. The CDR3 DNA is TGTGCCAGCAGCGAAGGACTCGGTGGGGGGACAGATACGCAGTATTTT. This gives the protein CASSEGLGGGTDTQYF.

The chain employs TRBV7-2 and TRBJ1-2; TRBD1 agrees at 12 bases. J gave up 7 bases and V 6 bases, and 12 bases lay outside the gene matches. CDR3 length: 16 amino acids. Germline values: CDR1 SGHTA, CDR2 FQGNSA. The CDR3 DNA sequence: TGTGCCAGCAGGCCCACGGGGACAGGGGGCTATATTGGCTACACCTTC. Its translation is CASRPTGTGGYIGYTF.

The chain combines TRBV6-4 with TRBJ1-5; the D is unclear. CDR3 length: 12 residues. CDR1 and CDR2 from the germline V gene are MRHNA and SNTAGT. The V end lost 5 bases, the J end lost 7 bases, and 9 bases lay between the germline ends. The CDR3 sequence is CASSKARQPQHF. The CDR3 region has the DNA TGTGCCAGCAGTAAAGCGAGGCAGCCCCAGCATTTT.

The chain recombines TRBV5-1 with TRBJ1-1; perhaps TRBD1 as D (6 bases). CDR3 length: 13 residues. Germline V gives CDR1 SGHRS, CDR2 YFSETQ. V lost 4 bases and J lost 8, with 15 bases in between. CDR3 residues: CASSTLDSIEAFF. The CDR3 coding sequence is TGCGCCAGCAGCACCCTGGACAGTATCGAAGCTTTCTTT.

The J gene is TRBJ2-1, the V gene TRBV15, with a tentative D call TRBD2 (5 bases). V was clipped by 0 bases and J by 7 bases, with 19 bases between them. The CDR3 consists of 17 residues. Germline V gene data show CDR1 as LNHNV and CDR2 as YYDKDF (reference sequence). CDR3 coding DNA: TGTGCCACCAGCAGAGAGGGCGGAGGATGGTCTTCGAATGAGCAGTTCTTC. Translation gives CATSREGGGWSSNEQFF.

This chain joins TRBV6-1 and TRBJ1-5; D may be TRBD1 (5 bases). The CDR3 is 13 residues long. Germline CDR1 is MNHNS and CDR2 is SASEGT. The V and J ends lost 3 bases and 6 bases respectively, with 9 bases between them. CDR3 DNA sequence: TGTGCCAGCAGTGATCGGGACTTTCAGCCCCAGCATTTT. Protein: CASSDRDFQPQHF.

CDR3 nucleotides: TGTGCCAGCAATCAGGGTGGATTGCAGTTCTTC. Its protein is CASNQGGLQFF. The chain couples TRBV25-1 to TRBJ2-1; D perhaps matches TRBD1 (5 bases). The germline CDR1 and CDR2 sequences are MGHDK and SYGVNS. Trimming took off 7 bases at V and 12 bases at J, with 13 bases between the two ends. This CDR3 is built from 11 residues. The variable domain in full, completed from reference TRBV25-1 and TRBJ2-1, reads EADIYQTPRYLVIGTGKKITLECSQTMGHDKMYWYQQDPGMELHLIHYSYGVNSTEKGDLSSESTVSRIRTEHFPLTLESARPSHTSQYLCASNQGGLQFFGPGTRLTVL.

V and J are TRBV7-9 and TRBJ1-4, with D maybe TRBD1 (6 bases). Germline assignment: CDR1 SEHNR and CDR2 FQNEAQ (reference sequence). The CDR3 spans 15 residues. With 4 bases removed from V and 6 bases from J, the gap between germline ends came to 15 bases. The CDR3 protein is CASSSPDSLYEKLFF. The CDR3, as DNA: TGTGCCAGCAGCTCTCCGGACAGTCTATATGAAAAACTGTTTTTT. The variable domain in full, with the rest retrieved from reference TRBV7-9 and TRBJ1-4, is DTGVSQNPRHKITKRGQNVTFRCDPISEHNRLYWYRQTLGQGPEFLTYFQNEAQLEKSRLLSDRFSAERPKGSFSTLEIQRTEQGDSAMYLCASSSPDSLYEKLFFGSGTQLSVL.

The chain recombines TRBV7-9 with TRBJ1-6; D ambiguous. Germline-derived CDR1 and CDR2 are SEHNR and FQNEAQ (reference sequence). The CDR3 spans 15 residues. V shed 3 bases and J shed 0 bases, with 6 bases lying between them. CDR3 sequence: CASSLGSSYNSPLHF. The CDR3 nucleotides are TGTGCCAGCAGCTTGGGGAGCTCCTATAATTCACCCCTCCACTTT.

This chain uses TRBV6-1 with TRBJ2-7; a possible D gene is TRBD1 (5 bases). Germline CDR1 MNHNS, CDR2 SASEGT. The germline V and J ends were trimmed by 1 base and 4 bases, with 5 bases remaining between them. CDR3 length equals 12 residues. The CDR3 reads CASSEGQYEQYF. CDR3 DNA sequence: TGTGCCAGCAGTGAAGGACAGTACGAGCAGTACTTC.

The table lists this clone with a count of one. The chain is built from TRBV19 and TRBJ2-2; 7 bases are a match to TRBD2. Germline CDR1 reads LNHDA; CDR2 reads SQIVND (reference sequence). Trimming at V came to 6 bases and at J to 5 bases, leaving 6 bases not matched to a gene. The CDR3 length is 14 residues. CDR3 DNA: TGTGCCAGTAGAATCGACGGGGGGACCGGGGAGCTGTTTTTT. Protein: CASRIDGGTGELFF.

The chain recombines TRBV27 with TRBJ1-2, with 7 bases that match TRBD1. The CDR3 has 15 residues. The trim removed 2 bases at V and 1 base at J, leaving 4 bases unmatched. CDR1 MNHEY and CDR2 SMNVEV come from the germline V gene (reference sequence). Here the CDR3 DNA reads TGTGCCAGCAGTTTAAGACAGGGACTTAACTATGGCTACACCTTC. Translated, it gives CASSLRQGLNYGYTF.

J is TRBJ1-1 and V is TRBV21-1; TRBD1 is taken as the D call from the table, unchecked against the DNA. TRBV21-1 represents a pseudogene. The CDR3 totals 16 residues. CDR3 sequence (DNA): TGTGCCAGCAGCAAAGATTGGGGGGACAGGGGCACTGAAGCTTTCTTT. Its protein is CASSKDWGDRGTEAFF.

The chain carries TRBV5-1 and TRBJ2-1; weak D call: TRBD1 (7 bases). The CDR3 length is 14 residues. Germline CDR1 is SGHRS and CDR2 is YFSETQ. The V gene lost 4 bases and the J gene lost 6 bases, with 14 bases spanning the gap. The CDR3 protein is CASSGQGGVNEQFF. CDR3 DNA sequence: TGCGCCAGCAGCGGGCAGGGGGGTGTCAATGAGCAGTTCTTC.

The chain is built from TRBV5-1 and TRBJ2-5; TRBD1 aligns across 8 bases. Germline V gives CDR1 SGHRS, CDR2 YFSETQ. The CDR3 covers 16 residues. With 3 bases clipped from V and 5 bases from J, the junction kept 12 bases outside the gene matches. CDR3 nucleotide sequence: TGCGCCAGCAGCTCCCTGGACAGGGTGGCGGGGGAGACCCAGTACTTC. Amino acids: CASSSLDRVAGETQYF. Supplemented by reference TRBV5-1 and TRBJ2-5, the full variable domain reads KAGVTQTPRYLIKTRGQQVTLSCSPISGHRSVSWYQQTPGQGLQFLFEYFSETQRNKGNFPGRFSGRQFSNSRSEMNVSTLELGDSALYLCASSSLDRVAGETQYFGPGTRLLVL.

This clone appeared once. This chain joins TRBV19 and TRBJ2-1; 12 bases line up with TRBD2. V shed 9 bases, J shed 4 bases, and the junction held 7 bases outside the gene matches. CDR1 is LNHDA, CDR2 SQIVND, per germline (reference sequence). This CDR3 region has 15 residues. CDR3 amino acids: CASNTGLAGYNEQFF. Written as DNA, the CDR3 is TGTGCCAGCAATACCGGACTAGCGGGGTACAATGAGCAGTTCTTC.

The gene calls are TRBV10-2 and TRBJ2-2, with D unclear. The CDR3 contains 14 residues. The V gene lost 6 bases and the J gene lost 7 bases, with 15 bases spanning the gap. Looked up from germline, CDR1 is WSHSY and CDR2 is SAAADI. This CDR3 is CASRLSPLDGELFF. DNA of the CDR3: TGCGCCAGCAGACTAAGCCCCTTAGACGGGGAGCTGTTTTTT.

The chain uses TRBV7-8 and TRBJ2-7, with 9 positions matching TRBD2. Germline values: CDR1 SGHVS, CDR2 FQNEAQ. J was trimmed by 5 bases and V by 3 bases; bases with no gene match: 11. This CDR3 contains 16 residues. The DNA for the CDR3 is TGTGCCAGCAGCTTCCGTAGGGCGAGCGGGAGGCACGAGCAGTACTTC. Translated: CASSFRRASGRHEQYF. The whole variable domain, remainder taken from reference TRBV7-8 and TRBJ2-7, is GAGVSQSPRYKVAKRGQDVALRCDPISGHVSLFWYQQALGQGPEFLTYFQNEAQLDKSGLPSDRFFAERPEGSVSTLKIQRTQQEDSAVYLCASSFRRASGRHEQYFGPGTRLTVT.

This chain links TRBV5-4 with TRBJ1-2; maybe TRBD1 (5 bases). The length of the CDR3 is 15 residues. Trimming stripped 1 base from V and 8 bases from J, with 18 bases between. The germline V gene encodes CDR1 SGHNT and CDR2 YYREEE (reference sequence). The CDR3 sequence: CASSLSPTGGEGYTF. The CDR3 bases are TGTGCCAGCAGCTTGAGTCCGACCGGGGGAGAGGGCTACACCTTC.

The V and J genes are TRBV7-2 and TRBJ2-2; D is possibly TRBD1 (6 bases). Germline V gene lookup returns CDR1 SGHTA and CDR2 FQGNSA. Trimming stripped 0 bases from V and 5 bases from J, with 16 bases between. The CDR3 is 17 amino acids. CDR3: CASSLAVGARGTGELFF. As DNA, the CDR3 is TGTGCCAGCAGCTTAGCGGTGGGGGCACGGGGTACCGGGGAGCTGTTTTTT.

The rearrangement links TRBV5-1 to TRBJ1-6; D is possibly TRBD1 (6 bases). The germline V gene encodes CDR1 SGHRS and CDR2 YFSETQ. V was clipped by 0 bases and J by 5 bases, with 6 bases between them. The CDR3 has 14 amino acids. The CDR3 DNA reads TGCGCCAGCAGCTTGGGACAGGATAATTCACCCCTCCACTTT. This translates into CASSLGQDNSPLHF.

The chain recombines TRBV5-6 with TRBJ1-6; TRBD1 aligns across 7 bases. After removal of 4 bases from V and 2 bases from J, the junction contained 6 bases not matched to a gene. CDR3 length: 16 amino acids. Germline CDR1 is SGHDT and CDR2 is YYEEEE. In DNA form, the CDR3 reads TGTGCCAGCAGCAAAAGACAGGGACCCTATAATTCACCCCTCCACTTT. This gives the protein CASSKRQGPYNSPLHF.